Below, 4 T cell receptor beta chains from the same sample are listed, as sequenced in a study of vaccination effects on CD4 cells after COVID-19. Which antigens these TCRs recognize remains unknown. TCRdb's table, derived via immunoSEQ multiplex PCR, lists solely in-frame clones and lacks some. The sample carries approximately 44,000 clones, 65% to 80% recorded once. Antigen-specific CD4+ T cells were first expanded with viral peptide pools by the ViraFEST assay and only then sequenced. Isolating CD4+ T cells followed 9 to 11 days of culture. Nucleocapsid antibody tests were negative, and the vaccine recipients had no prior SARS-CoV-2 infection. The sequencing here drew on CD4+ T cells from PBMCs cultured with HCoV-NL63 spike peptides, taken before COVID-19 vaccination. These receptors came from a human donor who received a COVID-19 vaccine.

The gene calls are TRBV28 and TRBJ2-4; tentatively, D is TRBD2 (6 bases). Trimming removed 5 bases from V and 6 bases from J, with 23 bases in between. The CDR3 spans 17 residues. CDR1 is MDHEN and CDR2 is SYDVKM in the germline V gene. The CDR3 region has the DNA TGTGCCAGCAGTCGCCCGCCGGGGGTTCGTCGCGGAAACATTCAGTACTTC. Translating it yields CASSRPPGVRRGNIQYF.

This rearrangement joins TRBV14 to TRBJ2-7; D not certain. This CDR3 comprises 12 residues. The V gene lost 3 bases and the J gene lost 6 bases, with 9 bases spanning the gap. Germline CDR1 SGHDN, CDR2 FVKESK. CDR3 protein: CASSQKRGEQYV. CDR3 DNA sequence: TGTGCCAGCAGCCAGAAGCGTGGCGAGCAGTACGTC.

This chain connects TRBV7-2 to TRBJ1-1; D is ambiguous. The V end was cut by 3 bases, the J end by 10 bases, with 15 bases between. Per the germline V gene, CDR1 is SGHTA and CDR2 is FQGNSA. The CDR3 extends over 13 amino acids. The CDR3: CASSFGSPGGAFF. CDR3 bases: TGTGCCAGCAGCTTCGGGTCACCAGGTGGAGCTTTCTTT.

The V call is TRBV9, the J call TRBJ2-1; D unresolved. V was cut by 0 bases and J by 1 base, with 8 bases left in between. Germline CDR1 SGDLS, CDR2 YYNGEE. The CDR3 length is 15 residues. CDR3 amino acids: CASSVGSLSYNEQFF. DNA for the CDR3: TGTGCCAGCAGCGTAGGAAGTCTGTCCTACAATGAGCAGTTCTTC.